This passage covers 12 T cell receptor beta chains from one sample sequenced in a study of blood T cell repertoires in COVID-19. Sequenced by immunoSEQ multiplex PCR; TCRdb stores in-frame clones only, minus some. The sample carries about 35,000 clones, 83% recorded once. Sequencing was done on a sample of peripheral blood. The source of these receptors is a middle-aged man with acute or convalescent COVID-19.

The CDR3 reads CATSRARANTGELFF. DNA for the CDR3: TGTGCCACCAGCAGAGCCAGGGCGAACACCGGGGAGCTGTTTTTT. The chain carries TRBV15 and TRBJ2-2; D perhaps matches TRBD1 (5 bases). Germline V gene sequence: CDR1 LNHNV, CDR2 YYDKDF (reference sequence). Trimming left V 1 base short and J 0 bases short, with 6 bases between. The CDR3 totals 15 residues. Based on the CDR3 plus reference TRBV15 and TRBJ2-2, the full variable domain is DAMVIQNPRYQVTQFGKPVTLSCSQTLNHNVMYWYQQKSSQAPKLLFHYYDKDFNNEADTPDNFQSRRPNTSFCFLDIRSPGLGDTAMYLCATSRARANTGELFFGEGSRLTVL.

The chain links TRBV5-1 to TRBJ2-3; 8 bases fit TRBD1. Trimming removed 4 bases from V and 5 bases from J; junction bases left unmatched: 3. This CDR3 has 13 amino acids. Germline V CDR1 and CDR2: SGHRS, YFSETQ. Written as DNA, the CDR3 is TGCGCCAGCAGCGGGACAGGTGGAGATACGCAGTATTTT. This codes for CASSGTGGDTQYF.

V usage is TRBV4-1 and J usage is TRBJ2-1, with a possible D match to TRBD2 (5 bases). The CDR3 has 17 amino acids. CDR1 and CDR2 (germline): MGHRA, YSYEKL. V dropped 0 bases and J dropped 0 bases, with 12 bases sitting between them. The DNA of the CDR3 is TGCGCCAGCAGCCAAGAAGATAGCGTTAGCTCCTACAATGAGCAGTTCTTC. It translates to CASSQEDSVSSYNEQFF.

This clone was recorded a few times. This chain links TRBV5-1 with TRBJ1-2; TRBD1 aligns across 9 bases. V was pared by 4 bases and J by 3 bases, with 7 bases of the junction left unmatched. This CDR3 spans 15 amino acids. Looked up from germline, CDR1 is SGHRS and CDR2 is YFSETQ. CDR3 coding DNA: TGCGCCAGCAGCCCGGACAGGGGTCTTGACTATGGCTACACCTTC. Amino acids: CASSPDRGLDYGYTF.

The chain couples TRBV27 to TRBJ1-2; 9 bases are a match to TRBD1. The CDR3 has 15 residues. Germline CDR1 MNHEY, CDR2 SMNVEV (reference sequence). V lost 5 bases and J lost 1; bases outside the gene matches: 5. The CDR3 here is CASSRQGGINYGYTF. CDR3 DNA sequence: TGTGCCAGCAGTCGACAGGGGGGGATTAACTATGGCTACACCTTC.

V and J are TRBV2 and TRBJ1-1; the match to TRBD1 covers 7 bases. J lost 2 bases, V lost 6 bases, and 9 bases had no gene match. The CDR3 covers 15 residues. From germline, CDR1 is SNHLY and CDR2 FYNNEI. The CDR3 DNA is TGTGCCAGCAGAGCCGGGACAGCTCCTAACACTGAAGCTTTCTTT. Its protein product is CASRAGTAPNTEAFF.

This chain joins TRBV29-1 and TRBJ2-1, with 7 bases lining up with TRBD1. V lost 4 bases to trimming and J lost 4 bases; unmatched junction nucleotides: 10. The CDR3 contains 15 residues. CDR1 is SQVTM, CDR2 ANQGSEA, per germline. In DNA form, the CDR3 reads TGCAGCGTTGTAATCGAGACAGGGCTTTACAATGAGCAGTTCTTC. Translation: CSVVIETGLYNEQFF.

The chain couples TRBV27 to TRBJ1-5, with 8 nucleotides matching TRBD1. The CDR3 is 16 amino acids. The V and J ends lost 2 bases and 7 bases, in that order; junction bases with no gene match: 10. CDR1 is MNHEY, CDR2 SMNVEV, per germline (reference sequence). CDR3 loop: CASSLGTGDLGQPQHF. Here the CDR3 DNA reads TGTGCCAGCAGTTTAGGGACAGGCGATCTAGGGCAGCCCCAGCATTTT.

This clone was observed a few times. The chain employs TRBV4-2 and TRBJ2-5; 12 nucleotides agree with TRBD2. Trimming removed 2 bases from V and 2 bases from J; junction bases left unmatched: 12. This CDR3 is 19 amino acids long. The germline gives CDR1 LGHNA, CDR2 YNFKEQ. The CDR3 DNA reads TGTGCCAGCAGCCAAAGTGGACTAGCGGGATTCACCGCACAAGAGACCCAGTACTTC. This sequence encodes CASSQSGLAGFTAQETQYF.

The CDR3 DNA reads as TGTGCCAGCAGTTGGGGGGGACCCCCGGTATCAGATACGCAGTATTTT. Protein sequence: CASSWGGPPVSDTQYF. The V and J genes are TRBV27 and TRBJ2-3; TRBD2 matches at 7 bases. The J segment lost 4 bases and the V segment lost 4 bases, leaving 11 bases of the junction unmatched. This CDR3 contains 16 residues. Germline V gene data show CDR1 as MNHEY and CDR2 as SMNVEV (reference sequence).

The rearrangement joins TRBV29-1 to TRBJ2-7, with 10 bases matching TRBD1. Looked up from germline, CDR1 is SQVTM and CDR2 is ANQGSEA. The CDR3 totals 13 residues. V trimming: 4 bases; J trimming: 3 bases; junction bases outside the gene matches: 3. The CDR3 coding sequence is TGCAGCGTTGCACGGACAGGGGGCTACGAGCAGTACTTC. Translated: CSVARTGGYEQYF.

V is TRBV19 and J is TRBJ1-5; D possibly corresponds to TRBD1 (5 bases). Germline V gives CDR1 LNHDA, CDR2 SQIVND (reference sequence). This CDR3 comprises 13 residues. With 1 base removed from V and 10 bases from J, the gap between germline ends came to 11 bases. CDR3 DNA: TGTGCCAGTAGTATAGTGTTAGGGGAACCCCAGCATTTT. It is translated as CASSIVLGEPQHF.